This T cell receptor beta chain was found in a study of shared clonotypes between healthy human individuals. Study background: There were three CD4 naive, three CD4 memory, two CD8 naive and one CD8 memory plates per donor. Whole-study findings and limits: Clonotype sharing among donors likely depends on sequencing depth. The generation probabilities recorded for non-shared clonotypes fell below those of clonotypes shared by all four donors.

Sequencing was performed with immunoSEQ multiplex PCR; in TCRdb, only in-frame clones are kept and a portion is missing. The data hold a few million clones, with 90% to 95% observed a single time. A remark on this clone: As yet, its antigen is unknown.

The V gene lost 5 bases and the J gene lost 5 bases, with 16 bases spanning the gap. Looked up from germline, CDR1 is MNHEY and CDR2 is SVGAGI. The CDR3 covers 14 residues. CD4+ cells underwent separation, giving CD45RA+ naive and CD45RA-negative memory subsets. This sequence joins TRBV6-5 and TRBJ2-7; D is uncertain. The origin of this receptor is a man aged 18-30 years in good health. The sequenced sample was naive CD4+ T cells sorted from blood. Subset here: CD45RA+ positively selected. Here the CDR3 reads CASSTRTAGNEQYF. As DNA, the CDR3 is TGTGCCAGCAGTACCCGAACAGCTGGCAACGAGCAGTACTTC.